What follows are 2 T cell receptor beta chains derived from one specimen sequenced in a study of neurological immune-mediated disorders. TCRdb passed the 5' RACE reads through MiXCR, listing each CDR3 protein once. The table includes some 60,000 distinct CDR3 sequences, less than 4% detected once. The sample taken for sequencing was PBMCs. These receptors originate from a woman aged 45-65 years with multiple sclerosis.

In its sample, this clonotype was seen many times. This chain uses TRBV9 with TRBJ1-2, with no clear D. V dropped 2 bases and J dropped 8 bases, with 13 bases sitting between them. Germline CDR1 is SGDLS and CDR2 is YYNGEE. The CDR3 contains 13 residues. CDR3 coding DNA: TGTGCCAGCAGCGTCGGCCAAGTGGAGGGCTACACCTTC. This encodes CASSVGQVEGYTF. Looking up the rest from reference TRBV9 and TRBJ1-2 gives the full variable domain: DSGVTQTPKHLITATGQRVTLRCSPRSGDLSVYWYQQSLDQGLQFLIQYYNGEERAKGNILERFSAQQFPDLHSELNLSSLELGDSALYFCASSVGQVEGYTFGSGTRLTVV.

This clonotype has a handful of counts. This sequence joins TRBV7-3 and TRBJ2-1; 12 bases line up with TRBD2. V was clipped by 4 bases and J by 10 bases; unmatched bases: 11. Germline CDR1 SGHTA, CDR2 FQGTGA. The CDR3 loop spans 16 amino acids. For the CDR3, the DNA is TGTGCCAGCAGCTACAGGGCTAGCGGGAGGGCCGGGGAGCAGTTCTTC. Its protein product is CASSYRASGRAGEQFF.